This T cell receptor beta chain came from a study of blood T cell repertoires in COVID-19. About the research overall: Donors in the United States, Italy and Spain gave samples during acute or convalescent COVID-19.

Original data processing: It was from reference gene primer amplification that nucleated cell counts were estimated. Produced via immunoSEQ multiplex PCR; TCRdb's table is partial and in-frame only. The V and J calls and clone size were taken over from that table, and D and trimming were inferred from the DNA. Of about 320,000 clones in the sample, approximately 90% were seen once. In germline, CDR1 is LNHNV, CDR2 YYDKDF (reference sequence). The length of the CDR3 is 17 residues. The ends lost 5 bases at V and 2 bases at J; junction bases unmatched: 13. Seattle patients were enrolled while actively infected and followed longitudinally.

The chain couples TRBV15 to TRBJ2-3, with TRBD1 matching 7 bases. Sequencing was done on a sample of peripheral blood. The source of this sequence is a woman aged 30 to 39 with COVID-19, enrolled during active disease. The DNA of the CDR3 is TGTGCCACCAGCGAGGCCCTACAGGGGTGGGTCACAGATACGCAGTATTTT. This sequence encodes CATSEALQGWVTDTQYF.